This section outlines one T cell receptor (beta chain) sequence together with its context. At one boundary the junction diverges from the germline segment, which might be a read error. These data are taken from a study of CD8+CD57+ T cells in acquired aplastic anemia. The length of the CDR3 is 14 residues. Per the germline V gene, CDR1 is SGHTA and CDR2 is FQGNSA. The TCR beta profiling, which covered VDJ combination and CDR3 sequence, was carried out using genomic DNA as the template. One entry per CDR3 protein results from TCRdb running MiXCR on the reads. The sample yields hundreds of thousands of distinct CDR3 sequences, roughly 68% seen once.

This clonotype was obtained from a human donor in good health, serving as a control. The sample was sorted CD4+, CD8+, or CD8+CD57+ T cells (not recorded which) from PBMCs. V and J are TRBV7-2 and TRBJ1-5; perhaps TRBD1 as D (5 bases). CDR3 protein: CASSLGVSGRGPDF. The CDR3 bases are TGTGCCAGCAGCTTAGGAGTTAGCGGGCGGGGCCCAGATTTT.